The 19 T cell receptor beta chains listed next were all sequenced from one sample in a study of radiotherapy plus CTLA-4 blockade in lung cancer. Here immunoSEQ multiplex PCR was the method, and the copy in TCRdb shows in-frame clones only, minus some. Of 110,000 or so clones listed, roughly 74% are singletons. This specimen was peripheral blood, taken from a patient treated with radiotherapy plus ipilimumab. These receptors were taken from a human donor with non-small cell lung cancer who had a partial response to radiotherapy plus ipilimumab.

The chain is built from TRBV29-1 and TRBJ1-4, with TRBD1 matching 7 bases. The CDR3 length is 13 residues. CDR1 is SQVTM, CDR2 ANQGSEA, per germline. Losses at the gene ends were 6 bases for V and 4 bases for J; bases not matched to a gene: 5. This CDR3 is CSVRTGLNEKLFF. CDR3 nucleotides: TGCAGCGTCAGGACAGGTCTTAATGAAAAACTGTTTTTT. Based on the CDR3 plus reference TRBV29-1 and TRBJ1-4, the full variable domain is SAVISQKPSRDICQRGTSLTIQCQVDSQVTMMFWYRQQPGQSLTLIATANQGSEATYESGFVIDKFPISRPNLTFSTLTVSNMSPEDSSIYLCSVRTGLNEKLFFGSGTQLSVL.

The chain joins TRBV25-1 to TRBJ2-1, with 7 nucleotides matching TRBD2. Per germline, CDR1 MGHDK and CDR2 SYGVNS. CDR3 length equals 16 residues. V dropped 5 bases and J dropped 2; count of bases not matched to a gene: 9. CDR3 sequence reads: CASSFPASGAYNEQFF. In nucleotides, the CDR3 is TGTGCCAGCAGTTTTCCGGCTAGCGGAGCCTACAATGAGCAGTTCTTC.

The V call is TRBV19, the J call TRBJ1-2; D is undetermined. From germline, CDR1 is LNHDA and CDR2 SQIVND (reference sequence). The V end lost 4 bases, the J end lost 8 bases, and 14 bases lay between the germline ends. There are 13 residues in the CDR3. The CDR3, as DNA: TGTGCCAGTAGTACACAGATACTCTCGGGCTACACCTTC. The encoded protein is CASSTQILSGYTF.

The gene calls are TRBV7-8 and TRBJ2-2, with 8 bases aligning to TRBD2. Germline CDR1 SGHVS, CDR2 FQNEAQ. The J segment lost 1 base and the V segment lost 7 bases, leaving 8 bases of the junction unmatched. The CDR3 runs 16 residues. The CDR3 DNA is TGTGCCAGCATCCCCGGGAGGGGGAGGAACACCGGGGAGCTGTTTTTT. This gives the protein CASIPGRGRNTGELFF.

The chain recombines TRBV7-2 with TRBJ2-3; no clear D. Looked up from germline, CDR1 is SGHTA and CDR2 is FQGNSA. The V end was cut by 2 bases, the J end by 6 bases, with 3 bases between. The CDR3 has 11 amino acids. The CDR3 sequence: CASSLLDTQYF. DNA for the CDR3: TGTGCCAGCAGCTTACTCGATACGCAGTATTTT.

The rearrangement links TRBV5-5 to TRBJ1-2; 9 positions match TRBD1. Looked up from germline, CDR1 is SGHKS and CDR2 is YYEKEE (reference sequence). The CDR3 runs to 14 residues. The V segment lost 4 bases and the J segment 7 bases; nucleotides outside the gene matches: 8. The chain's CDR3 is CASSPWTGVSGYTF. CDR3 nucleotides: TGTGCCAGCAGCCCCTGGACAGGGGTGTCTGGCTACACCTTC.

The chain couples TRBV10-3 to TRBJ2-3; D is unresolved. The CDR3 has 13 amino acids. CDR1 is ENHRY and CDR2 is SYGVKD in the germline V gene. Deletions cut 11 bases from V and 3 bases from J, with 15 bases between. The CDR3 loop is CAARPGGTDTQYF. CDR3 bases: TGTGCCGCCCGCCCCGGCGGAACAGATACGCAGTATTTT.

This clone appeared a few times. The rearrangement links TRBV6-5 to TRBJ1-4, with 8 bases identical to TRBD1. CDR1 is MNHEY and CDR2 is SVGAGI in the germline V gene. This CDR3 comprises 15 residues. The ends lost 3 bases at V and 7 bases at J; junction bases unmatched: 7. The DNA of the CDR3 is TGTGCCAGCAGTTATCGGGGACAGGCAGGTGAAAAACTGTTTTTT. Its translation is CASSYRGQAGEKLFF.

This clone turned up a few times. This chain links TRBV5-1 with TRBJ1-5, with D hard to call. CDR1 SGHRS and CDR2 YFSETQ come from the germline V gene. The CDR3 has 14 amino acids. V dropped 0 bases and J dropped 5 bases, with 9 bases sitting between them. As DNA, the CDR3 is TGCGCCAGCAGCTTGGGACAATTGGATCAGCCCCAGCATTTT. Protein product: CASSLGQLDQPQHF.

This chain uses TRBV6-5 with TRBJ1-6; no clear D. With 7 bases removed from V and 8 bases from J, the gap between germline ends came to 18 bases. Germline V gene lookup returns CDR1 MNHEY and CDR2 SVGAGI. The CDR3 loop spans 15 amino acids. In nucleotides, the CDR3 is TGTGCCAGCAAGTTGACATTGGGCTTGGATTCACCCCTCCACTTT. Protein: CASKLTLGLDSPLHF.

This chain connects TRBV13 to TRBJ1-1; D might be TRBD1 (5 bases). The germline V gene encodes CDR1 PRHDT and CDR2 FYEKMQ (reference sequence). The CDR3 spans 15 residues. V shed 0 bases and J shed 3 bases, with 11 bases lying between them. CDR3: CASSLGDGGDTEAFF. CDR3 sequence (DNA): TGTGCCAGCAGCTTAGGCGATGGGGGGGACACTGAAGCTTTCTTT. Using reference TRBV13 and TRBJ1-1 for the parts outside the CDR3, the full variable domain is AAGVIQSPRHLIKEKRETATLKCYPIPRHDTVYWYQQGPGQDPQFLISFYEKMQSDKGSIPDRFSAQQFSDYHSELNMSSLELGDSALYFCASSLGDGGDTEAFFGQGTRLTVV.

The CDR3 protein is CASRGQGANEQFF. For the CDR3, the DNA is TGTGCCAGCAGGGGACAGGGGGCGAATGAGCAGTTCTTC. The chain carries TRBV13 and TRBJ2-1; 12 bases align to TRBD1. The CDR3 loop spans 13 amino acids. V shed 6 bases, J shed 7 bases, and the junction held 1 base outside the gene matches. The germline V gene encodes CDR1 PRHDT and CDR2 FYEKMQ (reference sequence).

The J gene is TRBJ1-2, the V gene TRBV6-1; 9 bases match TRBD1. Germline V gives CDR1 MNHNS, CDR2 SASEGT. J was trimmed by 2 bases and V by 6 bases; bases with no gene match: 7. The CDR3 contains 15 residues. The CDR3 loop is CASRDRQGVNYGYTF. The CDR3 nucleotides are TGTGCCAGCAGGGATAGACAGGGGGTGAACTATGGCTACACCTTC.

This chain connects TRBV6-4 to TRBJ2-7; D may be TRBD1 (5 bases). CDR1 and CDR2 (germline): MRHNA, SNTAGT. CDR3 length: 14 residues. The V end was cut by 7 bases, the J end by 9 bases, with 22 bases between. The CDR3 bases are TGTGCCAGCAAGATGACAGACAGCGAAGAATGGCAGTACGTC. This gives the protein CASKMTDSEEWQYV.

This clone was recorded only once. The chain joins TRBV7-2 to TRBJ1-2; 8 nucleotides line up with TRBD1. This CDR3 has 16 residues. CDR1 and CDR2 from the germline V gene are SGHTA and FQGNSA. Trimming cost V 1 base and J 6 bases; bases outside gene matches: 10. CDR3 loop: CASSLVPTQGVNGYTF. The CDR3, as DNA: TGTGCCAGCAGCTTAGTACCCACACAGGGGGTGAATGGCTACACCTTC.

The rearrangement links TRBV21-1 to TRBJ2-1; the table calls TRBD2, which could not be checked here. TRBV21-1 is termed a pseudogene. This CDR3 comprises 13 residues. CDR3 region: CASTRTSGRGEFF. The CDR3 DNA reads TGTGCCAGCACCAGGACTAGCGGGAGGGGGGAGTTCTTC.

The CDR3 loop is CASSSSGTVPYGYTF. In DNA form, the CDR3 reads TGTGCCAGCAGCTCCTCCGGGACAGTCCCCTATGGCTACACCTTC. The rearrangement joins TRBV11-2 to TRBJ1-2, with 7 nucleotides matching TRBD1. J was trimmed by 4 bases and V by 4 bases; bases with no gene match: 9. The CDR3 consists of 15 residues. Looked up from germline, CDR1 is SGHAT and CDR2 is FQNNGV. The whole variable domain, filled in from reference TRBV11-2 and TRBJ1-2, reads EAGVAQSPRYKIIEKRQSVAFWCNPISGHATLYWYQQILGQGPKLLIQFQNNGVVDDSQLPKDRFSAERLKGVDSTLKIQPAKLEDSAVYLCASSSSGTVPYGYTFGSGTRLTVV.

In its sample, this clone was seen a few times. V usage is TRBV19 and J usage is TRBJ1-6; TRBD1 aligns across 9 bases. CDR1 and CDR2 from the germline V gene are LNHDA and SQIVND (reference sequence). The CDR3 totals 15 residues. Trimming removed 6 bases from V and 8 bases from J; junction bases left unmatched: 8. In DNA form, the CDR3 reads TGTGCCAGTAGAACACCGGGACAGGGATATTCACCCCTCCACTTT. Translating it yields CASRTPGQGYSPLHF.

The chain combines TRBV6-1 with TRBJ1-2; 8 bases agree with TRBD1. V dropped 5 bases and J dropped 4; count of bases not matched to a gene: 9. Germline V CDR1 and CDR2: MNHNS, SASEGT. This CDR3 contains 15 residues. The CDR3 protein is CASSKRDRSAYGYTF. Written as DNA, the CDR3 is TGTGCCAGCAGTAAGAGGGACAGGTCGGCCTATGGCTACACCTTC.